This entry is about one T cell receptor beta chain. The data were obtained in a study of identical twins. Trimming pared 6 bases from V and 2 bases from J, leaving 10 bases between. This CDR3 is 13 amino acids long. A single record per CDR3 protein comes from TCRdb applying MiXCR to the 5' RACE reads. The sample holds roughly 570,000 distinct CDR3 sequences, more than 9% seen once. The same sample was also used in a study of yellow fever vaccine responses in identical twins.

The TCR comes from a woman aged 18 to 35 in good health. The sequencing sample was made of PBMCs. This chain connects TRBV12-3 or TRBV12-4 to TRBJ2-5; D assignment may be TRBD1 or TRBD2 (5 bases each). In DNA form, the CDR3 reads TGTGCCAGCAGGAGGGACGGACAAGAGACCCAGTACTTC. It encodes CASRRDGQETQYF.